Sequencing of this T cell receptor beta chain was carried out in a study of tumor-infiltrating lymphocytes in primary liver carcinoma. TCR beta cDNA was prepared out of roughly 450 ng total RNA by means of a constant-region primer. It was through three nested multiplex PCR rounds of slightly modified ARM-PCR that TCR beta libraries arose. Each of the first two PCR rounds ran nine to ten cycles with TRBV1-TRBV30 forward and C-beta reverse primers. Via MiXCR, TCRdb re-called the multiplex PCR reads, giving one row per CDR3 protein. The sample records about 50,000 distinct CDR3 sequences, about 77% being singletons. The V gene end was trimmed by 5 bases and the J gene end by 5 bases; junction bases not matched to a gene: 13. CDR1 LNHDA and CDR2 SQIVND come from the germline V gene (reference sequence). CDR3 length: 16 amino acids. The source material, roughly 18-30 mg of unsorted bulk tissue, was used to co-extract RNA and DNA.

This TCR was sampled from a man aged 35-49 years with primary liver carcinoma and hepatitis B virus infection. What was sequenced was liver tumor tissue from sampling region 5. The sample's subset: tumor region T5, tumor centre. The chain combines TRBV19 with TRBJ1-1; TRBD1 aligns across 8 bases. CDR3 nucleotide sequence: TGTGCCAGTAGTGGGGGCAGGGGGCAATTCAAGACTGAAGCTTTCTTT. Translated, it gives CASSGGRGQFKTEAFF.